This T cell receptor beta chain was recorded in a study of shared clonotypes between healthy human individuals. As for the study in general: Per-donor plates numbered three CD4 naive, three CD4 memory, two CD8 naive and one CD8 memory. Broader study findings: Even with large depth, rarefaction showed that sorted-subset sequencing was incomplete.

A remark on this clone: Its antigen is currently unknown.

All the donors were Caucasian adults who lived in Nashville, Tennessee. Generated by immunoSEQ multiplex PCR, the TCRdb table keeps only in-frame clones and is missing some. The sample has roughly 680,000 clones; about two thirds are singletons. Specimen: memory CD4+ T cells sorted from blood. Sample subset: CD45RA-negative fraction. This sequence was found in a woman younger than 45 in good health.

The CDR3 nucleotides are TGTGCCAGCAGCCCAAGAACAGGGGCCAGCTCCTACGAGCAGTACTTC. Protein: CASSPRTGASSYEQYF. This rearrangement joins TRBV13 to TRBJ2-7; 7 nucleotides line up with TRBD1. With 5 bases clipped from V and 0 bases from J, the junction kept 10 bases outside the gene matches. The CDR3 has 16 residues. In germline, CDR1 is PRHDT, CDR2 FYEKMQ (reference sequence).